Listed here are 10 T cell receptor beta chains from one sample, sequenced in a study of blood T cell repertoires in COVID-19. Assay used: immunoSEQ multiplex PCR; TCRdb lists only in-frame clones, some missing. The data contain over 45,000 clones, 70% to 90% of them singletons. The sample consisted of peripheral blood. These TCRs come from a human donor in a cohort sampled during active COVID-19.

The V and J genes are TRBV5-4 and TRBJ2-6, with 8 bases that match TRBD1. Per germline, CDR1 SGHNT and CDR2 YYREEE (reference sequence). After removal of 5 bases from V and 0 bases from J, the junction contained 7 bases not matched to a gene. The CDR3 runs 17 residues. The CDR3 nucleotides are TGTGCCAGCAGTTCCGGGACAGGAGACTCTGGGGCCAACGTCCTGACTTTC. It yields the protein CASSSGTGDSGANVLTF.

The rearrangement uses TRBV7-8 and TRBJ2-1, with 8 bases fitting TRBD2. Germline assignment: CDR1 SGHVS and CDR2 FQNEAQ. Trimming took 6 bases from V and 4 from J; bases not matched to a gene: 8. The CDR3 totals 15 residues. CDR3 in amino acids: CASSRSGVFYNEQFF. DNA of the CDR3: TGTGCCAGCAGTCGTAGCGGGGTCTTTTACAATGAGCAGTTCTTC.

The CDR3: CASSLGLAGSQETQYF. The CDR3 nucleotides are TGTGCCAGCAGCCTAGGACTAGCGGGAAGCCAAGAGACCCAGTACTTC. V gene TRBV5-4 combines with J gene TRBJ2-5; 12 bases agree with TRBD2. V lost 4 bases, J lost 1 base, and 5 bases stayed unmatched. This CDR3 region has 16 residues. The V gene's germline CDR1 is SGHNT and CDR2 YYREEE (reference sequence).

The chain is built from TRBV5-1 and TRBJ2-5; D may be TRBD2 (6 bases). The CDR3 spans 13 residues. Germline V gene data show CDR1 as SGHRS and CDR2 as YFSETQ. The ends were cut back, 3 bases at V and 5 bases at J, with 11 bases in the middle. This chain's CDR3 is CASSSGGRETQYF. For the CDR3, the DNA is TGCGCCAGCAGCTCCGGAGGGAGGGAGACCCAGTACTTC.

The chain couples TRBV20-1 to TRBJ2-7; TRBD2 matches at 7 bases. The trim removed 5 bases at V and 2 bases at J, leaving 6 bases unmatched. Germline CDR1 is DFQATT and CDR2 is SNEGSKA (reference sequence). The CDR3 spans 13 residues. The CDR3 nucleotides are TGCAGTGCTGGTGGGGCGGGAGCCTACGAGCAGTACTTC. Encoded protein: CSAGGAGAYEQYF.

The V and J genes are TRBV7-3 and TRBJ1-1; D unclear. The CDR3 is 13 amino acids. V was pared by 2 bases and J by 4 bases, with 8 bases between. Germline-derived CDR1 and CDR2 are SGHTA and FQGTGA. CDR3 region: CASSLGTATEAFF. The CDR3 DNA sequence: TGTGCCAGCAGCTTAGGAACAGCCACTGAAGCTTTCTTT.

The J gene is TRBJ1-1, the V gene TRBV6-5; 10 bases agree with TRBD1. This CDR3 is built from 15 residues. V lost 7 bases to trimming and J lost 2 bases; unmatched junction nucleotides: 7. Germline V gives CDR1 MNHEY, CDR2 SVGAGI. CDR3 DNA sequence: TGTGCCAGCACTTCAGGGACAGGGGCCAACACTGAAGCTTTCTTT. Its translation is CASTSGTGANTEAFF.

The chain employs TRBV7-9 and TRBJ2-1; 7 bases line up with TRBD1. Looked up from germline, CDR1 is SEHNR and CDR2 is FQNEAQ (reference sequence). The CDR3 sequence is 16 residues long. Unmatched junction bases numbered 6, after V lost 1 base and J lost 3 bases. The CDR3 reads CASSLERGRIYNEQFF. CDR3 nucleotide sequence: TGTGCCAGCAGCTTAGAAAGGGGGCGGATCTACAATGAGCAGTTCTTC.

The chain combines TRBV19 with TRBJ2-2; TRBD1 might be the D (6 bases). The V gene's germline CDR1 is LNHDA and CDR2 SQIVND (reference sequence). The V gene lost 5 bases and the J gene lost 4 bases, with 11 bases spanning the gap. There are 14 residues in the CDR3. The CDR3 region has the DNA TGTGCCAGTAGTCGATCGGACAGCACCGGGGAGCTGTTTTTT. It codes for CASSRSDSTGELFF.

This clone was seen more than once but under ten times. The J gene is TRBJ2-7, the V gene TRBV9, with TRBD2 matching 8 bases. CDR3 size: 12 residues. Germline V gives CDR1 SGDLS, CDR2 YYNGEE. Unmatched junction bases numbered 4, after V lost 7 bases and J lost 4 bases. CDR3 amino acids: CASGPGGYEQYF. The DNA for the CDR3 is TGTGCCAGCGGTCCGGGAGGGTACGAGCAGTACTTC.